Below are 4 T cell receptor beta chains sequenced from a single sample in a study of blood T cell repertoires in COVID-19. The repertoire was sequenced with immunoSEQ multiplex PCR; TCRdb's copy has only in-frame clones and lacks some. The sample shows roughly 15,000 clones, roughly 75% of them seen only once. Material for sequencing was peripheral blood. The source of these receptors is a boy aged 2-15 years with active or convalescent COVID-19.

This clone came up a few times. The genes are TRBV15 and TRBJ2-1, with a weak D call TRBD2 (6 bases). Germline V gene data show CDR1 as LNHNV and CDR2 as YYDKDF (reference sequence). The CDR3 contains 16 residues. V was pared by 2 bases and J by 1 base, with 12 bases between. CDR3 bases: TGTGCCACCAGCAGACCCAGGCTAGCGTCCTACAATGAGCAGTTCTTC. Its translation: CATSRPRLASYNEQFF.

This rearrangement joins TRBV6-6 to TRBJ1-6; D not certain. The germline V gene encodes CDR1 MNHNY and CDR2 SVGAGI (reference sequence). Trimming took 0 bases from V and 10 from J, leaving 13 bases between them. The CDR3 has 15 residues. The CDR3 is CASSYSKGGRSPLHF. The CDR3, as DNA: TGTGCCAGCAGTTACTCTAAGGGAGGGCGATCACCCCTCCACTTT.

V usage is TRBV27 and J usage is TRBJ2-3; D possibly corresponds to TRBD2 (5 bases). This CDR3 has 14 amino acids. V was cut by 8 bases and J by 1 base, with 13 bases left in between. CDR1 and CDR2 (germline): MNHEY, SMNVEV (reference sequence). The CDR3 nucleotides read TGTGCCAGCCGTCCGCTCGGGGGCACAGATACGCAGTATTTT. Amino acid sequence: CASRPLGGTDTQYF.

By proportion, this clone is medium-sized. The chain employs TRBV19 and TRBJ1-4; 7 bases align to TRBD1. This CDR3 comprises 14 residues. V gave up 5 bases and J gave up 7 bases; unmatched junction bases: 7. The germline V gene encodes CDR1 LNHDA and CDR2 SQIVND (reference sequence). The CDR3 loop reads CASSPTDRVEKLFF. Written as DNA, the CDR3 is TGTGCCAGTAGTCCAACCGACAGGGTTGAAAAACTGTTTTTT.